The following is a TCR beta chain sequence with its context. The antigen remains undetermined. Germline values: CDR1 MNHEY, CDR2 SVGAGI. J was trimmed by 7 bases and V by 1 base; bases with no gene match: 6. The CDR3 extends over 14 amino acids. Cryopreserved PBMCs supplied around 1.8 micrograms of genomic DNA for TCR beta libraries. The sample belongs to a study of cytotoxic CD8 clonotypes in ibrutinib-treated CLL. Background on the study: Samples had a mean of about 250,000 productive templates and 90,000 or so productive rearrangements. Study conclusions and caveats: Clonality showed a rise at ibrutinib response that reversed toward baseline at progression. Shared public clonotypes were rare, and on treatment they either got smaller or stayed the same.

TCRdb keeps only in-frame clones here, not all; method: immunoSEQ multiplex PCR. The sample records 150,000 to 200,000 clones, roughly 90% being singletons. This receptor was obtained from a human donor with chronic lymphocytic leukemia. The source material was PBMCs, sampled at disease progression, from a patient treated with ibrutinib. The chain carries TRBV6-5 and TRBJ1-2, with 7 bases matching TRBD1. CDR3 nucleotide sequence: TGTGCCAGCAGTTACTTGGAGGGGGCCTTTGGCTACACCTTC. Residues: CASSYLEGAFGYTF.